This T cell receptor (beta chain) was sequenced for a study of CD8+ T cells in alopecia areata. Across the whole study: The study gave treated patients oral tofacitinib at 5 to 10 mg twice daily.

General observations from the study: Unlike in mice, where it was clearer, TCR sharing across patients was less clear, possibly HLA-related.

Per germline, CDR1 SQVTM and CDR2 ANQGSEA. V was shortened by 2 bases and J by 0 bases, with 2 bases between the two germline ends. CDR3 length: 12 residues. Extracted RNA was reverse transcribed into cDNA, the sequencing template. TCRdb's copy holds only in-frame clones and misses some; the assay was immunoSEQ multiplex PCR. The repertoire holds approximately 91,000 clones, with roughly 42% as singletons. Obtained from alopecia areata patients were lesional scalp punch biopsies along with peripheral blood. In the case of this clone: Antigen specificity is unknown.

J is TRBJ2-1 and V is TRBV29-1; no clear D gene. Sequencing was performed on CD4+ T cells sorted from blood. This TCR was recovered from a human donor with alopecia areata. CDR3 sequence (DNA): TGCAGCGTTGAATACTCCTACAATGAGCAGTTCTTC. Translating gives CSVEYSYNEQFF.